Each of the 14 T cell receptor beta chains below was sequenced from the same sample in a study of OX40 agonist ivuxolimab in advanced cancers. The library was prepared using the immunoSEQ multiplex PCR assay. The table comes from immuneACCESS by way of TCRdb, which keeps in-frame sequences with V and J called. Part of the clones is missing from these tables; in studies checked, under half for an unresolved V gene and the rest for unknown reasons. The sample table records some 75,000 clones; roughly 80% of these occur just once. The ten largest account for over 2% of the sample. The specimen comprised CD4+ or CD8+ T cells sorted from blood, sampled in a trial of the OX40 agonist ivuxolimab. Source of these receptors: an adult with an advanced solid tumor such as melanoma, head and neck, liver or kidney cancer.

The CDR3 sequence: CASSQTGQGDSPLHF. The CDR3 DNA reads TGCGCCAGCAGCCAGACTGGTCAGGGTGATTCACCCCTCCACTTT. This chain uses TRBV5-2 with TRBJ1-6; the D call of TRBD1 is as the table states it, not checked on the DNA. TRBV5-2 is a recognized pseudogene. This CDR3 has 15 residues.

The rearrangement joins TRBV6-6 to TRBJ2-7; 7 positions match TRBD1. CDR1 MNHNY and CDR2 SVGAGI come from the germline V gene (reference sequence). With 7 bases clipped from V and 3 bases from J, the junction kept 9 bases outside the gene matches. The CDR3 loop spans 14 amino acids. The CDR3 DNA reads as TGTGCCAGCACTCCAGGGGACAGAGGCTACGAGCAGTACTTC. Its protein product is CASTPGDRGYEQYF.

This clone was observed a handful of times. V and J are TRBV6-1 and TRBJ1-1; a possible D gene is TRBD1 (5 bases). Germline V lookup: CDR1 MNHNS, CDR2 SASEGT. There are 14 residues in the CDR3. V gave up 6 bases and J gave up 0 bases, with 11 bases separating them. In DNA form, the CDR3 reads TGTGCCAGCAGCGGGGCTCTCATGAACACTGAAGCTTTCTTT. Protein: CASSGALMNTEAFF.

The rearrangement joins TRBV9 to TRBJ2-1, with D perhaps TRBD1 (5 bases). With 5 bases removed from V and 2 bases from J, the gap between germline ends came to 11 bases. The CDR3 is 14 amino acids. The germline V gene encodes CDR1 SGDLS and CDR2 YYNGEE. DNA for the CDR3: TGTGCCAGCAGTCGACAGCCTGCCTACAATGAGCAGTTCTTC. The encoded protein is CASSRQPAYNEQFF. Drawing the rest from reference TRBV9 and TRBJ2-1, the complete variable domain is DSGVTQTPKHLITATGQRVTLRCSPRSGDLSVYWYQQSLDQGLQFLIQYYNGEERAKGNILERFSAQQFPDLHSELNLSSLELGDSALYFCASSRQPAYNEQFFGPGTRLTVL.

The chain has TRBV5-1 and TRBJ1-4; the match to TRBD1 covers 10 bases. This CDR3 is built from 15 residues. Losses at the gene ends were 5 bases for V and 8 bases for J; bases not matched to a gene: 9. In germline, CDR1 is SGHRS, CDR2 YFSETQ. The CDR3 DNA follows: TGCGCCAGCAGGCCTTTGGGACAGGGGAAAGAAAAACTGTTTTTT. Protein sequence: CASRPLGQGKEKLFF.

This rearrangement joins TRBV27 to TRBJ2-1; D may be TRBD1 (6 bases). The V gene's germline CDR1 is MNHEY and CDR2 SMNVEV (reference sequence). V lost 6 bases to trimming and J lost 6 bases, with 21 bases between them. This CDR3 has 16 residues. The CDR3 loop is CASSLTRGSLSNEQFF. In DNA, the CDR3 is TGTGCCAGCAGCCTCACGAGGGGGAGCTTGAGCAATGAGCAGTTCTTC.

V usage is TRBV28 and J usage is TRBJ1-2; D ambiguous. The CDR3 has 12 residues. The germline gives CDR1 MDHEN, CDR2 SYDVKM. V lost 3 bases and J lost 5, with 7 bases in between. In DNA form, the CDR3 reads TGTGCCAGCAGTTTGGTCGGATATGGCTACACCTTC. Its protein is CASSLVGYGYTF.

This clone was counted once. CDR3 sequence (DNA): TGTGCCAGCAGCTCTCTAATCGGGACAGGGCACTCTGGAAACACCATATATTTT. It translates to CASSSLIGTGHSGNTIYF. This chain connects TRBV5-5 to TRBJ1-3; 9 bases fit TRBD1. Germline CDR1 reads SGHKS; CDR2 reads YYEKEE (reference sequence). The CDR3 covers 18 residues. Trimming cost V 3 bases and J 0 bases; bases outside gene matches: 10.

The rearrangement links TRBV4-2 to TRBJ2-3, with D possibly matching TRBD2 (6 bases). V was trimmed by 1 base and J by 0 bases, leaving 11 bases between them. The CDR3 is made up of 16 amino acids. CDR1 and CDR2 from the germline V gene are LGHNA and YNFKEQ. The CDR3, as DNA: TGTGCCAGCAGCCAAGCGGTAGCGGCTAGCACAGATACGCAGTATTTT. Translated: CASSQAVAASTDTQYF.

This chain connects TRBV11-3 to TRBJ2-2, with 10 bases matching TRBD1. V dropped 5 bases and J dropped 4; count of bases not matched to a gene: 4. The CDR3 extends over 15 amino acids. Germline V gives CDR1 SGHNT, CDR2 YENEEA. Here the CDR3 DNA reads TGTGCCAGCAGCCACGGACAGGGGGGCACCGGGGAGCTGTTTTTT. This gives the protein CASSHGQGGTGELFF.

This clone occurred a few times. The gene calls are TRBV11-2 and TRBJ1-2, with D possibly being TRBD1 (5 bases). Germline CDR1 is SGHAT and CDR2 is FQNNGV. This CDR3 is built from 13 residues. Trimming pared 4 bases from V and 9 bases from J, leaving 15 bases between. As DNA, the CDR3 is TGTGCCAGCAGCTCCTTAAGGGAGGGGAGCTACACCTTC. Translation gives CASSSLREGSYTF.

The chain carries TRBV19 and TRBJ2-7; 9 bases are a match to TRBD1. CDR3 size: 14 residues. Germline trimming cut 4 bases from V and 1 base from J; bases unmatched to any gene: 2. Germline CDR1 and CDR2: LNHDA and SQIVND (reference sequence). The CDR3 sequence: CASSRGTGSYEQYF. Here the CDR3 DNA reads TGTGCCAGTAGTAGGGGGACAGGGTCCTACGAGCAGTACTTC.

The gene calls are TRBV4-2 and TRBJ2-5; no definite D call. In germline, CDR1 is LGHNA, CDR2 YNFKEQ. The V gene lost 1 base and the J gene lost 3 bases, with 9 bases spanning the gap. This CDR3 comprises 14 residues. CDR3 sequence reads: CASSQGWTEETQYF. DNA for the CDR3: TGTGCCAGCAGCCAAGGGTGGACCGAAGAGACCCAGTACTTC.

This clone was observed a single time. The CDR3 coding sequence is TGTGCCAGCCTAACTGGGGGAGGTGAAAAACTGTTTTTT. Amino acid sequence: CASLTGGGEKLFF. The genes are TRBV5-3 and TRBJ1-4; TRBD1 is a possible D gene (5 bases). TRBV5-3 is identified as an open reading frame with a role that is uncertain. V lost 8 bases to trimming and J lost 7 bases, with 15 bases between them. This CDR3 has 13 residues.